The 25 T cell receptor beta chains in this list originate from one sample, sequenced in a study of T cell responses to AZD1222 COVID-19 vaccine. Data came from immunoSEQ multiplex PCR; TCRdb stores just in-frame clones and leaves some out. Seen here are 80,000 to 100,000 clones, 85% to 90% observed once, and the top ten hold roughly 5.2%. This material consisted of peripheral blood, taken 28 days after the second AZD1222 dose. All receptors come from an adult who received the AZD1222 COVID-19 vaccine.

The chain recombines TRBV7-3 with TRBJ2-1; D is possibly TRBD2 (5 bases). Deletions cut 5 bases from V and 9 bases from J, with 14 bases between. The CDR3 consists of 13 residues. The germline gives CDR1 SGHTA, CDR2 FQGTGA. The DNA for the CDR3 is TGTGCCAGCAGCGACATAGCGTTTGGTGAGCAGTTCTTC. This encodes CASSDIAFGEQFF.

V gene TRBV9 combines with J gene TRBJ2-7; no reliable D call. Trimming left V 4 bases short and J 0 bases short, with 14 bases between. Germline assignment: CDR1 SGDLS and CDR2 YYNGEE. This CDR3 is built from 15 residues. The CDR3 protein is CASSSRPESSYEQYF. DNA of the CDR3: TGTGCCAGCAGCTCCCGTCCGGAGAGCTCCTACGAGCAGTACTTC.

This CDR3 is CASSPQIAQGYEQYF. For the CDR3, the DNA is TGTGCCAGCAGCCCCCAAATCGCACAGGGCTACGAGCAGTACTTC. The gene calls are TRBV3-1 (or the pseudogene TRBV3-2) and TRBJ2-7; D might be TRBD1 (6 bases). Germline V gene sequence: CDR1 LGHDT, CDR2 YNNKEL (reference sequence). The CDR3 sequence is 15 residues long. Deletions cut 4 bases from V and 3 bases from J, with 16 bases between.

The V and J genes are TRBV7-6 and TRBJ1-1, with D tentatively TRBD1 (6 bases). V was clipped by 5 bases and J by 1 base, with 20 bases between them. Germline assignment: CDR1 SGHVS and CDR2 FNYEAQ. The CDR3 has 17 amino acids. CDR3 nucleotide sequence: TGTGCCAGCAGCCCCCAGACGGGACAACCTAGGAACACTGAAGCTTTCTTT. This encodes CASSPQTGQPRNTEAFF.

The rearrangement links TRBV6-1 to TRBJ1-2; D remains unclear. The V end was cut by 2 bases, the J end by 7 bases, with 11 bases between. The CDR3 is 13 amino acids. In germline, CDR1 is MNHNS, CDR2 SASEGT. CDR3 in amino acids: CASSEFPSSGYTF. The CDR3 nucleotides are TGTGCCAGCAGTGAATTCCCGTCCAGTGGCTACACCTTC.

The rearrangement uses TRBV2 and TRBJ2-3; 7 bases are a match to TRBD2. There are 15 residues in the CDR3. Germline CDR1 reads SNHLY; CDR2 reads FYNNEI. V gave up 7 bases and J gave up 3 bases; unmatched junction bases: 10. The CDR3 here is CASTEQRGGTDTQYF. CDR3 in DNA: TGTGCCAGCACGGAACAGCGGGGTGGTACAGATACGCAGTATTTT.

The V and J genes are TRBV13 and TRBJ2-5; D tentatively fits TRBD1 or TRBD2 (6 bases each). This CDR3 spans 13 amino acids. Trimming stripped 7 bases from V and 5 bases from J, with 14 bases between. Germline V gene lookup returns CDR1 PRHDT and CDR2 FYEKMQ (reference sequence). CDR3 loop: CASTLRGPETQYF. In DNA form, the CDR3 reads TGTGCCAGCACCCTTCGGGGGCCTGAGACCCAGTACTTC.

V and J are TRBV2 and TRBJ1-1, with a possible D match to TRBD1 (6 bases). Trimming left V 6 bases short and J 1 base short, with 12 bases between. CDR3 length: 14 amino acids. Germline V gene sequence: CDR1 SNHLY, CDR2 FYNNEI. The CDR3, as DNA: TGTGCCAGCAGATCGGGGGCTGGGAACACTGAAGCTTTCTTT. Protein: CASRSGAGNTEAFF.

V gene TRBV9 combines with J gene TRBJ2-5; 11 positions agree with TRBD2. J gave up 2 bases and V 3 bases, and 6 bases lay outside the gene matches. The germline V gene encodes CDR1 SGDLS and CDR2 YYNGEE. The CDR3 contains 16 residues. CDR3 nucleotides: TGTGCCAGCAGCGAGGCCGGGACTAGCGGACAAGAGACCCAGTACTTC. Its protein product is CASSEAGTSGQETQYF.

This clone is a singleton in its sample. The chain recombines TRBV19 with TRBJ1-1; 7 bases map to TRBD1. This CDR3 comprises 14 residues. The junction had 5 bases not matched to a gene; V was cut back by 4 bases and J by 3 bases. Germline values: CDR1 LNHDA, CDR2 SQIVND (reference sequence). The chain's CDR3 is CASSKQGRYTEAFF. As DNA, the CDR3 is TGTGCCAGTAGTAAACAGGGGAGGTACACTGAAGCTTTCTTT.

CDR3 amino acids: CASSFGVQNYGYTF. The CDR3 region has the DNA TGCGCCAGCAGCTTTGGGGTCCAAAACTATGGCTACACCTTC. The chain uses TRBV5-1 and TRBJ1-2; D not certain. Trimming took 2 bases from V and 2 from J, leaving 10 bases between them. The CDR3 loop spans 14 amino acids. The germline V gene has CDR1 SGHRS and CDR2 YFSETQ.

The gene calls are TRBV3-1 (or the pseudogene TRBV3-2) and TRBJ1-1; possibly TRBD1 for D (6 bases). V lost 4 bases to trimming and J lost 0 bases, with 12 bases between them. Germline CDR1 LGHDT, CDR2 YNNKEL (reference sequence). CDR3 size: 15 residues. The DNA of the CDR3 is TGTGCCAGCAGCCGGGGACAAAGAATGAACACTGAAGCTTTCTTT. It yields the protein CASSRGQRMNTEAFF.

The chain has TRBV20-1 and TRBJ2-4; D is possibly TRBD2 (7 bases). V was pared by 3 bases and J by 0 bases, with 12 bases between. CDR1 is DFQATT, CDR2 SNEGSKA, per germline (reference sequence). The CDR3 is made up of 15 amino acids. The CDR3, as DNA: TGCAGTGCTAGTTGGCGGGGGCTAGCCAAAAACATTCAGTACTTC. Its translation: CSASWRGLAKNIQYF.

The chain is built from TRBV7-2 and TRBJ2-1, with D uncertain. The germline CDR1 and CDR2 sequences are SGHTA and FQGNSA. Trimming stripped 2 bases from V and 4 bases from J, with 3 bases between. CDR3 length: 12 amino acids. The CDR3 sequence is CASSLTYNEQFF. CDR3 nucleotide sequence: TGTGCCAGCAGCTTAACATACAATGAGCAGTTCTTC.

This chain joins TRBV9 and TRBJ1-4; 7 nucleotides match TRBD1. Germline assignment: CDR1 SGDLS and CDR2 YYNGEE. V lost 3 bases to trimming and J lost 4 bases; unmatched junction nucleotides: 6. The CDR3 covers 15 residues. CDR3 DNA sequence: TGTGCCAGCAGCGCCCTGACAGGGAGTAATGAAAAACTGTTTTTT. This codes for CASSALTGSNEKLFF.

This chain uses TRBV3-1 (or the pseudogene TRBV3-2) with TRBJ2-7; tentative D call: TRBD1 (6 bases). Trimming left V 4 bases short and J 5 bases short, with 18 bases between. The CDR3 consists of 15 residues. Germline V gene lookup returns CDR1 LGHDT and CDR2 YNNKEL (reference sequence). The CDR3 here is CASSPSSYRVNEQYF. The CDR3, as DNA: TGTGCCAGCAGCCCGTCATCCTACAGGGTTAACGAGCAGTACTTC.

The genes are TRBV27 and TRBJ1-5; D is unclear. CDR1 and CDR2 (germline): MNHEY, SMNVEV (reference sequence). Trimming left V 0 bases short and J 6 bases short, with 18 bases between. This CDR3 has 17 residues. This CDR3 reads CASSLSIVGGGGQPQHF. DNA of the CDR3: TGTGCCAGCAGTTTATCAATAGTCGGTGGAGGAGGTCAGCCCCAGCATTTT.

The V call is TRBV10-3, the J call TRBJ1-1; 10 nucleotides align to TRBD1. Germline V gene sequence: CDR1 ENHRY, CDR2 SYGVKD. The V gene end was trimmed by 6 bases and the J gene end by 7 bases; junction bases not matched to a gene: 5. CDR3 length: 13 residues. In DNA form, the CDR3 reads TGTGCCATCAGGAGGACAGGGGGGAGTGAAGCTTTCTTT. Amino acids: CAIRRTGGSEAFF.

The chain carries TRBV6-2 or TRBV6-3 and TRBJ1-1; tentative D call: TRBD1 (6 bases). The germline V gene has CDR1 MNHEY and CDR2 SVGEGT. Deletions cut 2 bases from V and 0 bases from J, with 7 bases between. There are 14 residues in the CDR3. The CDR3 DNA reads TGTGCCAGCAGTTACGGACAGTTGAACACTGAAGCTTTCTTT. Translation gives CASSYGQLNTEAFF.

The chain combines TRBV19 with TRBJ1-5; a weak D match, TRBD1 (6 bases). Germline loops: CDR1 LNHDA, CDR2 SQIVND (reference sequence). CDR3 length: 17 amino acids. The ends were cut back, 7 bases at V and 3 bases at J, with 22 bases in the middle. This CDR3 reads CASKSMGAAAPNQPQHF. The CDR3 DNA reads as TGTGCCAGTAAATCCATGGGGGCAGCTGCGCCCAATCAGCCCCAGCATTTT.

For the CDR3, the DNA is TGTGCCAGCAGTGAGAGGGGGTATAATTCACCCCTCCACTTT. This translates into CASSERGYNSPLHF. This chain connects TRBV2 to TRBJ1-6; possibly TRBD1 for D (6 bases). Trimming stripped 3 bases from V and 4 bases from J, with 7 bases between. This CDR3 comprises 14 residues. The germline CDR1 and CDR2 sequences are SNHLY and FYNNEI.

In its sample, this clone was seen once. The chain is built from TRBV7-9 and TRBJ2-1; 11 nucleotides align to TRBD2. V shed 5 bases and J 1 base; nucleotides not matched to a gene: 4. Germline V gene sequence: CDR1 SEHNR, CDR2 FQNEAQ (reference sequence). This CDR3 is 16 amino acids long. The CDR3: CASSQLAGGSYNEQFF. The CDR3 DNA is TGTGCCAGCAGCCAGCTAGCGGGGGGATCCTACAATGAGCAGTTCTTC.

The chain employs TRBV5-6 and TRBJ2-7, with 10 bases matching TRBD2. The germline CDR1 and CDR2 sequences are SGHDT and YYEEEE. Unmatched junction bases numbered 5, after V lost 4 bases and J lost 1 base. The CDR3 totals 15 residues. In nucleotides, the CDR3 is TGTGCCAGCAGCACCCTAGCGGGGGATTCCTACGAGCAGTACTTC. Translating gives CASSTLAGDSYEQYF.

This chain uses TRBV5-6 with TRBJ1-1; perhaps TRBD1 as D (5 bases). The germline CDR1 and CDR2 sequences are SGHDT and YYEEEE. The CDR3 length is 15 residues. Trimming cost V 0 bases and J 0 bases, with 9 bases left between them. The CDR3 here is CASSLAGTVNTEAFF. The CDR3 DNA reads as TGTGCCAGCAGCTTGGCTGGGACGGTGAACACTGAAGCTTTCTTT. The full variable domain, its missing parts supplied by reference TRBV5-6 and TRBJ1-1, is DAGVTQSPTHLIKTRGQQVTLRCSPKSGHDTVSWYQQALGQGPQFIFQYYEEEERQRGNFPDRFSGHQFPNYSSELNVNALLLGDSALYLCASSLAGTVNTEAFFGQGTRLTVV.

The chain uses TRBV30 and TRBJ1-4; 7 bases align to TRBD1. The CDR3 sequence is 15 residues long. Germline trimming cut 0 bases from V and 1 base from J; bases unmatched to any gene: 2. Germline CDR1 is GTSNPN and CDR2 is SVGIG (reference sequence). Here the CDR3 reads CAWSVRTGTNEKLFF. The CDR3 region has the DNA TGTGCCTGGAGTGTGAGGACAGGAACTAATGAAAAACTGTTTTTT.